The 30 T cell receptor beta chains listed next were all sequenced from one sample in a study of T-cell reconstitution after alpha-beta-depleted transplantation in children. Unique molecular identifiers were incorporated into the prepared TCRbeta library. TCRdb re-called the PCR reads with MiXCR, one entry per CDR3 protein. The data hold around 200,000 distinct CDR3 sequences, with 8.5% to 10% observed a single time. The material sequenced was PBMCs from the stem cell graft donor, taken from the stem cell graft. The receptors derive from a human donor who donated a stem cell graft to a child with acute lymphoblastic leukemia.

This clonotype was seen only a few times. The J gene is TRBJ2-1, the V gene TRBV18; 9 bases line up with TRBD2. The CDR3 spans 16 residues. Germline V CDR1 and CDR2: KGHSH, LQKENI. Germline trimming cut 0 bases from V and 12 bases from J; bases unmatched to any gene: 12. CDR3 amino acids: CASSPPNLAGPGVQFF. CDR3 bases: TGTGCCAGCTCACCACCGAACCTAGCGGGGCCCGGGGTGCAGTTCTTC.

This clonotype was counted only a few times. The CDR3 DNA sequence: TGTGCCAGCAGCCCCCAGCTTGACCGCACAGATACGCAGTATTTT. It codes for CASSPQLDRTDTQYF. The chain carries TRBV7-2 and TRBJ2-3; D is unclear. The CDR3 is made up of 15 amino acids. Germline V gene lookup returns CDR1 SGHTA and CDR2 FQGNSA. V dropped 5 bases and J dropped 1 base, with 13 bases sitting between them. Complete variable domain (other parts from reference TRBV7-2 and TRBJ2-3): GAGVSQSPSNKVTEKGKDVELRCDPISGHTALYWYRQSLGQGLEFLIYFQGNSAPDKSGLPSDRFSAERTGGSVSTLTIQRTQQEDSAVYLCASSPQLDRTDTQYFGPGTRLTVL.

This clonotype was detected only a few times. The chain combines TRBV4-1 with TRBJ2-3; the match to TRBD2 covers 10 bases. The junction had 4 bases not matched to a gene; V was cut back by 4 bases and J by 3 bases. This CDR3 region has 15 residues. Germline loops: CDR1 MGHRA, CDR2 YSYEKL. CDR3 amino acids: CASSPLLAGTDTQYF. The CDR3 bases are TGCGCCAGCAGCCCTTTACTAGCGGGAACAGATACGCAGTATTTT.

This chain uses TRBV6-1 with TRBJ1-1; D remains ambiguous. With 6 bases removed from V and 0 bases from J, the gap between germline ends came to 11 bases. The germline CDR1 and CDR2 sequences are MNHNS and SASEGT. CDR3 length: 14 residues. CDR3 DNA sequence: TGTGCCAGCAGAAGAGACGGCTTGAACACTGAAGCTTTCTTT. Encoded protein: CASRRDGLNTEAFF.

V and J are TRBV20-1 and TRBJ1-5, with 12 bases lining up with TRBD1. The CDR3 spans 14 residues. The germline gives CDR1 DFQATT, CDR2 SNEGSKA (reference sequence). The junction had 11 bases not matched to a gene; V was cut back by 8 bases and J by 9 bases. CDR3: CSTGAGTGGLPQHF. The DNA of the CDR3 is TGCAGTACCGGAGCCGGGACAGGGGGCCTGCCCCAGCATTTT.

In this sample, this clonotype turned up a few times. The rearrangement uses TRBV28 and TRBJ1-5; D might be TRBD1 (6 bases). Trimming shortened V by 9 bases and J by 6 bases, and 18 bases separated the two germline ends. Germline V gives CDR1 MDHEN, CDR2 SYDVKM. This CDR3 contains 14 residues. The CDR3 here is CASFLQGGGQPQHF. Written as DNA, the CDR3 is TGTGCCAGTTTCCTACAGGGTGGGGGTCAGCCCCAGCATTTT.

The table lists this clonotype with a few counts. This sequence joins TRBV5-1 and TRBJ2-5, with 12 bases matching TRBD1. The V segment lost 0 bases and the J segment 7 bases; nucleotides outside the gene matches: 7. The germline V gene has CDR1 SGHRS and CDR2 YFSETQ. The CDR3 runs 16 residues. The CDR3 sequence is CASSLVGQGARMTQYF. The CDR3 DNA reads TGCGCCAGCAGCTTGGTGGGACAGGGGGCGCGTATGACCCAGTACTTC.

This clonotype was observed at least ten times. The chain is built from TRBV5-1 and TRBJ2-5, with 9 bases fitting TRBD1. CDR3 length: 14 residues. Looked up from germline, CDR1 is SGHRS and CDR2 is YFSETQ. The V gene end was trimmed by 7 bases and the J gene end by 5 bases; junction bases not matched to a gene: 9. In DNA form, the CDR3 reads TGCGCCAGCTGGGAAACAGGGGGCGTTGAGACCCAGTACTTC. Translation gives CASWETGGVETQYF.

The rearrangement links TRBV10-2 to TRBJ2-5, with 7 bases lining up with TRBD2. This CDR3 contains 13 residues. From germline, CDR1 is WSHSY and CDR2 SAAADI. After removal of 4 bases from V and 3 bases from J, the junction contained 2 bases not matched to a gene. The CDR3 sequence: CASSAGGKETQYF. CDR3 sequence (DNA): TGCGCCAGCAGTGCGGGGGGAAAAGAGACCCAGTACTTC.

This clonotype was recorded a few times. The rearrangement uses TRBV6-5 and TRBJ1-1, with D uncertain. V was shortened by 5 bases and J by 2 bases, with 6 bases between the two germline ends. Germline-derived CDR1 and CDR2 are MNHEY and SVGAGI. This CDR3 has 12 amino acids. The CDR3 nucleotides read TGTGCCAGCAGTCGACCCAACACTGAAGCTTTCTTT. Its translation: CASSRPNTEAFF.

V and J are TRBV6-4 and TRBJ2-7; D gene uncertain. CDR1 is MRHNA and CDR2 is SNTAGT in the germline V gene. V was trimmed by 5 bases and J by 2 bases, leaving 16 bases between them. This CDR3 has 15 amino acids. CDR3 region: CASSPRDLPTYEQYF. CDR3 nucleotide sequence: TGTGCCAGCAGTCCCCGTGACTTACCCACCTACGAGCAGTACTTC.

The V and J genes are TRBV7-2 and TRBJ2-5; the D gene could be TRBD1 or TRBD2 (6 bases each). CDR1 and CDR2 from the germline V gene are SGHTA and FQGNSA. V dropped 5 bases and J dropped 4 bases, with 23 bases sitting between them. This CDR3 spans 17 amino acids. Written as DNA, the CDR3 is TGTGCCAGCAGCCCTCCTTGGGGGGCGCCAGGCCGAGAGACCCAGTACTTC. Translated, it gives CASSPPWGAPGRETQYF.

J is TRBJ1-1 and V is TRBV11-2; D perhaps matches TRBD1 (5 bases). Germline V gives CDR1 SGHAT, CDR2 FQNNGV. This CDR3 comprises 15 residues. V was trimmed by 4 bases and J by 4 bases, leaving 16 bases between them. The CDR3 protein is CASSSLGPWGTEAFF. CDR3 DNA: TGTGCCAGCAGCTCCCTGGGGCCCTGGGGCACTGAAGCTTTCTTT.

There are a few counts of this clonotype. The chain links TRBV12-3 or TRBV12-4 to TRBJ1-6; D not certain. The V end lost 3 bases, the J end lost 8 bases, and 14 bases lay between the germline ends. The CDR3 covers 15 residues. In nucleotides, the CDR3 is TGTGCCAGCAGTTTGTCCGCCCGGGGAGATTCACCCCTCCACTTT. Translating gives CASSLSARGDSPLHF.

By share, this clonotype ranks as medium-sized. The chain combines TRBV7-6 with TRBJ1-4, with D possibly being TRBD1 (6 bases). Germline CDR1 reads SGHVS; CDR2 reads FNYEAQ. The germline V and J ends were trimmed by 3 bases and 3 bases, with 14 bases remaining between them. This CDR3 region has 16 residues. CDR3 sequence: CASSFSMQGSNEKLFF. The CDR3 DNA sequence: TGTGCCAGCAGCTTCAGCATGCAGGGGTCTAATGAAAAACTGTTTTTT.

This clonotype was counted many times. The rearrangement uses TRBV5-1 and TRBJ1-2; D unclear. The CDR3 runs to 13 residues. Germline V CDR1 and CDR2: SGHRS, YFSETQ. The V and J ends lost 4 bases and 0 bases respectively, with 7 bases between them. CDR3 sequence: CASSVDTNYGYTF. The CDR3, as DNA: TGCGCCAGCAGCGTAGATACTAACTATGGCTACACCTTC.

This clonotype occurred many times. The V call is TRBV3-1, the J call TRBJ2-7; D might be TRBD1 (5 bases). This CDR3 has 12 residues. Germline-derived CDR1 and CDR2 are LGHDT and YNNKEL (reference sequence). Trimming shortened V by 0 bases and J by 7 bases, and 7 bases separated the two germline ends. The CDR3 region is CASSQDNREQYF. The CDR3 region has the DNA TGTGCCAGCAGCCAAGATAACAGGGAGCAGTACTTC.

The rearrangement links TRBV3-1 to TRBJ1-6; unclear D gene. In germline, CDR1 is LGHDT, CDR2 YNNKEL (reference sequence). Trimming pared 1 base from V and 7 bases from J, leaving 11 bases between. The CDR3 spans 15 residues. The CDR3 loop reads CASSQVGGSNSPLHF. The CDR3 nucleotides are TGTGCCAGCAGCCAAGTTGGAGGGTCGAATTCACCCCTCCACTTT.

This clonotype appeared many times. The chain joins TRBV7-9 to TRBJ1-2, with no clear D. V lost 8 bases to trimming and J lost 8 bases, with 18 bases between them. From germline, CDR1 is SEHNR and CDR2 FQNEAQ (reference sequence). The CDR3 totals 13 residues. The DNA of the CDR3 is TGTGCCAGCCAACCTTTGCTAGGGTACGGCTACACCTTC. Encoded protein: CASQPLLGYGYTF. Full variable domain (remainder filled in from reference TRBV7-9 and TRBJ1-2): DTGVSQNPRHKITKRGQNVTFRCDPISEHNRLYWYRQTLGQGPEFLTYFQNEAQLEKSRLLSDRFSAERPKGSFSTLEIQRTEQGDSAMYLCASQPLLGYGYTFGSGTRLTVV.

The rearrangement links TRBV6-1 to TRBJ2-5; possibly TRBD1 or TRBD2 for D (5 bases each). The germline V gene encodes CDR1 MNHNS and CDR2 SASEGT. The CDR3 covers 17 residues. Trimming took off 6 bases at V and 0 bases at J, with 20 bases between the two ends. The CDR3 DNA reads as TGTGCCAGCAGGAAACAGAGGGTATGGGGGTACCAAGAGACCCAGTACTTC. Protein: CASRKQRVWGYQETQYF.

This clonotype was found a few times. This chain joins TRBV5-1 and TRBJ1-4, with D perhaps matching TRBD1 (6 bases). The CDR3 runs 14 residues. The V gene lost 0 bases and the J gene lost 8 bases, with 11 bases spanning the gap. Looked up from germline, CDR1 is SGHRS and CDR2 is YFSETQ. The DNA of the CDR3 is TGCGCCAGCAGCTTGGTCGGGGGGCGAGAAAAACTGTTTTTT. It encodes CASSLVGGREKLFF.

Many counts were recorded for this clonotype. This chain connects TRBV5-5 to TRBJ2-7; possibly TRBD2 for D (5 bases). There are 15 residues in the CDR3. The germline CDR1 and CDR2 sequences are SGHKS and YYEKEE (reference sequence). Trimming pared 4 bases from V and 3 bases from J, leaving 17 bases between. The CDR3 loop is CASSPFGVVIYEQYF. The CDR3 region has the DNA TGTGCCAGCAGCCCGTTCGGGGTCGTAATCTACGAGCAGTACTTC.

V gene TRBV12-3 or TRBV12-4 combines with J gene TRBJ1-1, with D perhaps matching TRBD1 (5 bases). CDR3 size: 14 residues. Trimming removed 5 bases at V and 1 base at J, with 11 bases between. For the CDR3, the DNA is TGTGCCAGCAGTCCCGGGGGGTGGAACACTGAAGCTTTCTTT. Protein: CASSPGGWNTEAFF.

The chain carries TRBV12-3 or TRBV12-4 and TRBJ1-1, with D hard to call. The length of the CDR3 is 16 residues. Deletions cut 4 bases from V and 4 bases from J, with 19 bases between. The CDR3 nucleotides read TGTGCCAGCAGTTCCTCCCGGGGAAGAGGCGGCACTGAAGCTTTCTTT. Protein: CASSSSRGRGGTEAFF.

This clonotype has more than one count but fewer than ten. This sequence joins TRBV5-1 and TRBJ2-7; TRBD1 or TRBD2 may be the D gene (5 bases each). V lost 0 bases to trimming and J lost 0 bases, with 10 bases between them. Germline values: CDR1 SGHRS, CDR2 YFSETQ. The CDR3 length is 15 residues. CDR3 in DNA: TGCGCCAGCAGCTTGGGAGGGGCGAACTCCTACGAGCAGTACTTC. It is translated as CASSLGGANSYEQYF.

This clonotype was seen a handful of times. The rearrangement uses TRBV6-5 and TRBJ2-7; 9 bases line up with TRBD2. The CDR3 totals 14 residues. Germline V CDR1 and CDR2: MNHEY, SVGAGI. The V and J ends lost 7 bases and 0 bases, in that order; junction bases with no gene match: 4. The CDR3 sequence is CASTSTSGSYEQYF. The CDR3 nucleotides are TGTGCCAGCACTTCGACTAGCGGCTCCTACGAGCAGTACTTC.

This clonotype was found many times. The chain employs TRBV5-1 and TRBJ2-1; D gene unclear. Germline CDR1 reads SGHRS; CDR2 reads YFSETQ. This CDR3 comprises 14 residues. V was shortened by 0 bases and J by 10 bases, with 14 bases between the two germline ends. DNA for the CDR3: TGCGCCAGCAGCTTGGAGGGCGATTACTCCGAGCAGTTCTTC. Translation: CASSLEGDYSEQFF.

There are a few counts of this clonotype. The chain carries TRBV6-2 or TRBV6-3 and TRBJ2-1, with 8 bases aligning to TRBD2. Germline V gives CDR1 MNHEY, CDR2 SVGEGT. This CDR3 spans 17 amino acids. V shed 0 bases and J 4 bases; nucleotides not matched to a gene: 8. CDR3 sequence reads: CASSYSTGGGYYNEQFF. CDR3 DNA: TGTGCCAGCAGTTACTCGACTGGCGGGGGGTATTACAATGAGCAGTTCTTC.

The gene calls are TRBV27 and TRBJ2-3; 8 bases align to TRBD1. Germline-derived CDR1 and CDR2 are MNHEY and SMNVEV (reference sequence). The CDR3 has 17 amino acids. The trim removed 5 bases at V and 14 bases at J, leaving 24 bases unmatched. DNA of the CDR3: TGTGCCAGCAGTCCAGGACAGGGTCGCGACTCTAGAGATAGAAGGTATTTT. Amino acids: CASSPGQGRDSRDRRYF.

This clonotype was seen ten or more times. The chain employs TRBV4-3 and TRBJ2-5; D not resolved. V lost 0 bases and J 0 bases, leaving 11 bases between the germline ends. The V gene's germline CDR1 is LGHNA and CDR2 YSLEER. The CDR3 totals 16 residues. In DNA form, the CDR3 reads TGCGCCAGCAGCCAAGACAGGCTCTCGTACCAAGAGACCCAGTACTTC. Translation gives CASSQDRLSYQETQYF.